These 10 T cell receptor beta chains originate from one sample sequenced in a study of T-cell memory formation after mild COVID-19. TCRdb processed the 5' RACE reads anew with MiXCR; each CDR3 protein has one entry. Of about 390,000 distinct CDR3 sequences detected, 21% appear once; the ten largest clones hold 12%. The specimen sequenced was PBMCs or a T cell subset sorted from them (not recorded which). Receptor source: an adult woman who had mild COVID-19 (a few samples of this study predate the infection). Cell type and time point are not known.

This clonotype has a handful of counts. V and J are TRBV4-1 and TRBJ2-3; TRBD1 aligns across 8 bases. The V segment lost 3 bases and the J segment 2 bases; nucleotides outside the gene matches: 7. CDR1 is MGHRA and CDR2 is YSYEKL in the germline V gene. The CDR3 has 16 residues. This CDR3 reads CASSHLGQENTDTQYF. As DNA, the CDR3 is TGCGCCAGCAGCCACCTGGGACAGGAGAACACAGATACGCAGTATTTT.

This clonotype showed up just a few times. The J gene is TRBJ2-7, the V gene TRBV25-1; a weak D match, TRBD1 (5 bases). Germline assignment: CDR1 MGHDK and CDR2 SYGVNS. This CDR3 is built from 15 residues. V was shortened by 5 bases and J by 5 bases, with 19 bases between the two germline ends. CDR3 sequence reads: CASSRARVYRDEQYF. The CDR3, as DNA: TGTGCCAGCAGTCGCGCCAGGGTTTACCGCGACGAGCAGTACTTC.

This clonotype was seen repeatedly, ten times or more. The CDR3, as DNA: TGCAGTGCTAGAGACAACGGCTACAATGAGCAGTTCTTC. Protein sequence: CSARDNGYNEQFF. The chain uses TRBV20-1 and TRBJ2-1; D is uncertain. This CDR3 has 13 residues. V was clipped by 0 bases and J by 3 bases, with 6 bases between them. CDR1 is DFQATT, CDR2 SNEGSKA, per germline (reference sequence).

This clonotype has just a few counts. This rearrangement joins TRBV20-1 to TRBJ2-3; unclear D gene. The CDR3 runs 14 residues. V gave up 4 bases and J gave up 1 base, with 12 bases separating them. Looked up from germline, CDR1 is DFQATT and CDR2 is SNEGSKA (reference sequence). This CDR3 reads CSANRRQGTDTQYF. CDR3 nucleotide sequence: TGCAGTGCTAACAGACGGCAGGGCACAGATACGCAGTATTTT.

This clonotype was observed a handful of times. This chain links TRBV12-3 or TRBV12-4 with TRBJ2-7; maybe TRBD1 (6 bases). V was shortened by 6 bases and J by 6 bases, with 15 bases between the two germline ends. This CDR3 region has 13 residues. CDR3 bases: TGTGCCAGCAGCCCGACAGGTTTTGGCGAGCAGTACTTC. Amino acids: CASSPTGFGEQYF.

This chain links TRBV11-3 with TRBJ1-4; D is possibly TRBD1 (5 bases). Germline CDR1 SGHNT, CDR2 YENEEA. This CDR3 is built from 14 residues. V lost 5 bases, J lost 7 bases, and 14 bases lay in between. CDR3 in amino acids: CASSPGGSGEKLFF. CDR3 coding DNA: TGTGCCAGCAGCCCTGGGGGAAGTGGTGAAAAACTGTTTTTT.

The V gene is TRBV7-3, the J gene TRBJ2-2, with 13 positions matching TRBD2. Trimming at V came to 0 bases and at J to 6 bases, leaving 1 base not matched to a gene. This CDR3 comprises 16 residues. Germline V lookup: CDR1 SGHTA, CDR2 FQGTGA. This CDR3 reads CASSLTLAGGAGELFF. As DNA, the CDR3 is TGTGCCAGCAGCTTAACACTAGCGGGAGGGGCCGGGGAGCTGTTTTTT.

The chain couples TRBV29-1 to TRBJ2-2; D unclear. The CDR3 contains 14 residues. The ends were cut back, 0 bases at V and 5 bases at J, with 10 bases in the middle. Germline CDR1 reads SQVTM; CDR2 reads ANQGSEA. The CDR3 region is CSVEESRSTGELFF. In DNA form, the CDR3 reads TGCAGCGTTGAAGAATCTAGGAGTACCGGGGAGCTGTTTTTT.

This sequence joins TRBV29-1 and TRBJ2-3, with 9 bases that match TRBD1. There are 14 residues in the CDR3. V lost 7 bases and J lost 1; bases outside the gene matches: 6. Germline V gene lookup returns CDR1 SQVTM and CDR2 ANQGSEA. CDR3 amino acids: CSARTGAGTDTQYF. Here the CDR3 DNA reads TGCAGCGCCCGGACAGGGGCCGGCACAGATACGCAGTATTTT.

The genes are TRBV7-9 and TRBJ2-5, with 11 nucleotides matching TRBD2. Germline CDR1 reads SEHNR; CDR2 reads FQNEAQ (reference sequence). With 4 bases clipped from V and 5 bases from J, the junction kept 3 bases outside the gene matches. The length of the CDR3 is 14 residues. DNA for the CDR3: TGTGCCAGCAGCTACCGGACTAGCGGGGAGACCCAGTACTTC. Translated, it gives CASSYRTSGETQYF.